This T cell receptor (beta chain) was found in a study of glioma-infiltrating T cells. General study points: Above-expected tissue-blood divergence occurred in all gliomas, most in low-grade ones. Very few CDR3 sequences were shared between tissue and blood.

TCR alpha and beta CDR3 regions were amplified from RNA using iRepertoire nested multiplex PCR. Tissue mRNA or PBMC total RNA, about 90-450 ng, went into one-step reverse transcription and amplification. MiXCR, applied by TCRdb to the multiplex PCR reads, yields one record per CDR3 protein. The data show 150,000 or so distinct CDR3 sequences, with about two fifths seen just once and roughly 20% held by the top ten. This clonotype has just one count. The antigen remains unidentified. The source is a human donor with low-grade glioma or glioblastoma, undergoing nonglioma brain surgery, or in good health (not recorded which). Sequencing was done on a sample of glioma tissue, nonneoplastic brain tissue, or PBMCs (not recorded which).

In nucleotides, the CDR3 is TGTGCCAGCAGTGGGGCAAGGGGGCGAGGTGAAAAACTGTTTTTT. It is translated as CASSGARGRGEKLFF. The J gene is TRBJ1-4, the V gene TRBV2; TRBD1 agrees at 7 bases. Trimming cost V 4 bases and J 7 bases; bases outside gene matches: 9. The length of the CDR3 is 15 residues. CDR1 is SNHLY and CDR2 is FYNNEI in the germline V gene.